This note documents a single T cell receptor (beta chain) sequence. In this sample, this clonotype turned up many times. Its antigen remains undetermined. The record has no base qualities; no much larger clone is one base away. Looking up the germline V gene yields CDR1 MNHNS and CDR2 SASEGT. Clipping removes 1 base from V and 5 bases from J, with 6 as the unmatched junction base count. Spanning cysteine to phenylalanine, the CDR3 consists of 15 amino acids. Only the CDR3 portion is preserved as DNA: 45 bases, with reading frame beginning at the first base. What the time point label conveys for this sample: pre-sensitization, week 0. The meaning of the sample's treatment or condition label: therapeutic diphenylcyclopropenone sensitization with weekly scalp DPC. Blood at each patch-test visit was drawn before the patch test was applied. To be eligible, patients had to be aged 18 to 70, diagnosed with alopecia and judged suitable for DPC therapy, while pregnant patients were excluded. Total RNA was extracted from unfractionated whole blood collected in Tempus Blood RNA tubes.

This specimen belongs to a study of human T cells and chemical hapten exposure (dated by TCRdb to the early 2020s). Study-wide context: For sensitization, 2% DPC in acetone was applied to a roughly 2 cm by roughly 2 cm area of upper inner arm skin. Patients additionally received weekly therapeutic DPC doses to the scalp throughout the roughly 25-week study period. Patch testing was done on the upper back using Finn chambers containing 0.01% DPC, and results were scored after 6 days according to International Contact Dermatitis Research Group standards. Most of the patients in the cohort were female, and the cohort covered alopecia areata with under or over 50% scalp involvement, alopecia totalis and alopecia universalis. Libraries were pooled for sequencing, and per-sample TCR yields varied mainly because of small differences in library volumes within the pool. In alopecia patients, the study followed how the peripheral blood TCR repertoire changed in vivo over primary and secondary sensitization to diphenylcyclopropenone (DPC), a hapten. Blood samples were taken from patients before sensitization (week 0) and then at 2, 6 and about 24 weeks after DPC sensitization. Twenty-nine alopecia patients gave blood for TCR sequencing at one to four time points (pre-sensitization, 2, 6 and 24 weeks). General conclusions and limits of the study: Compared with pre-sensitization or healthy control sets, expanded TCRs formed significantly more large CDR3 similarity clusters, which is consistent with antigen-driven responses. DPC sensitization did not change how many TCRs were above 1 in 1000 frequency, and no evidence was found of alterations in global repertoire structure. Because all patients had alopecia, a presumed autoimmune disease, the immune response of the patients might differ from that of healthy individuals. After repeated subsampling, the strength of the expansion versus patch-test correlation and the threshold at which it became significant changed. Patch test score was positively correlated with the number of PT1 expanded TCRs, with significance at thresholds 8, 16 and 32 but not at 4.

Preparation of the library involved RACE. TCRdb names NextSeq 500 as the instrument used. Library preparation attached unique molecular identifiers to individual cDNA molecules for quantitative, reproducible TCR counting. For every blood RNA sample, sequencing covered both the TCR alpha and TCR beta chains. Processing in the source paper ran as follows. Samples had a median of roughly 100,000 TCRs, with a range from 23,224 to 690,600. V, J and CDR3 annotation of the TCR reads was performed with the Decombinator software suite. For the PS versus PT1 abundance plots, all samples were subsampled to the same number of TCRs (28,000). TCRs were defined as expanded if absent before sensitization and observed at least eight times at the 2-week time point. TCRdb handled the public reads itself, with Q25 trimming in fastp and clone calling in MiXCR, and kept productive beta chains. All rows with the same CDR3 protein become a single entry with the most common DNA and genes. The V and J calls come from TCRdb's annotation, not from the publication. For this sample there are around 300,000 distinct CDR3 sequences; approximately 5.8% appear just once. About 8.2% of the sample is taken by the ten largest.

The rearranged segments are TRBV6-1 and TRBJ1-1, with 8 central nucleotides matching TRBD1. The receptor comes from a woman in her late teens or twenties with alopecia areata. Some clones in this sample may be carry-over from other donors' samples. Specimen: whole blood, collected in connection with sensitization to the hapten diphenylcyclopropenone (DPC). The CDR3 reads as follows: CASSEDQGAWTEAFF. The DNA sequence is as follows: TGTGCCAGCAGTGAAGATCAGGGGGCATGGACTGAAGCTTTCTTT.